The T cell receptor beta chain under discussion was sequenced for a study of blood T cell repertoires in COVID-19. About the research overall: Sites across the United States, Italy and Spain contributed samples from acute and convalescent COVID-19. T cells, B-cell-depleted T cells, or PBMCs provided the cDNA or gDNA that served as material.

Authors' analysis steps: Reference gene primer amplification gave estimated nucleated cell counts. Clones were read by immunoSEQ multiplex PCR, and TCRdb kept only the in-frame ones, dropping some. That table is the source of V, J and clone size, and D and trimming were worked out from the DNA. This sample has 130,000 or so clones, with almost 70% found just once. With 0 bases clipped from V and 6 bases from J, the junction kept 0 bases outside the gene matches. There are 13 residues in the CDR3. Germline assignment: CDR1 SGHRS and CDR2 YFSETQ. This clone came up once. The V gene is TRBV5-1, the J gene TRBJ2-4; 7 bases agree with TRBD2. Sequenced input: peripheral blood. The receptor was derived from an older woman with acute or convalescent COVID-19. The CDR3 region is CASSLAGGNIQYF. The CDR3 coding sequence is TGCGCCAGCAGCTTGGCGGGGGGAAACATTCAGTACTTC.